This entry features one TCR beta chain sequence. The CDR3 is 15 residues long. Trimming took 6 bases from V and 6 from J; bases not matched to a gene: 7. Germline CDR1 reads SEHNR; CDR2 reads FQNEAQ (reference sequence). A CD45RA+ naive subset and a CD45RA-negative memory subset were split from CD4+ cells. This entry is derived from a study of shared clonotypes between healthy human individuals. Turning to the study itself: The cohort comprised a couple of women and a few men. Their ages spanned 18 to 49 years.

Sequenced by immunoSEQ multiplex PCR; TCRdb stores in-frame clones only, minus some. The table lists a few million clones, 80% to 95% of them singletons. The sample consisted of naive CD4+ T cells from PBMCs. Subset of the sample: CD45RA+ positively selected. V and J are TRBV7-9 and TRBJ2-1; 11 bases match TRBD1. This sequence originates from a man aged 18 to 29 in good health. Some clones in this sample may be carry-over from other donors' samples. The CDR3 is CASSSGQGAPNEQFF. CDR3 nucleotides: TGTGCCAGCAGTTCAGGACAGGGGGCACCCAATGAGCAGTTCTTC.